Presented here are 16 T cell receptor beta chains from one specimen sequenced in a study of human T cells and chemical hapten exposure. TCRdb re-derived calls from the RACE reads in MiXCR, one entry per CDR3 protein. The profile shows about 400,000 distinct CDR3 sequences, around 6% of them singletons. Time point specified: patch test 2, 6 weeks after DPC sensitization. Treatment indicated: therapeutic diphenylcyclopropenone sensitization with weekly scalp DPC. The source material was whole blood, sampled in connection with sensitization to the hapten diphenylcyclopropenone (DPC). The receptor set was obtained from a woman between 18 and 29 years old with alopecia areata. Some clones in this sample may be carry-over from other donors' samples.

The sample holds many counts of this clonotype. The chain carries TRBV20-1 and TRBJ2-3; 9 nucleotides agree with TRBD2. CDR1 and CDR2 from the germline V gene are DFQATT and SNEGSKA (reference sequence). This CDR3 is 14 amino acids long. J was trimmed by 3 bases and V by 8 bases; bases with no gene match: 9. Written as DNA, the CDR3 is TGCAGTACTGAGCAAGCGGGGGGAACAGATACGCAGTATTTT. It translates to CSTEQAGGTDTQYF.

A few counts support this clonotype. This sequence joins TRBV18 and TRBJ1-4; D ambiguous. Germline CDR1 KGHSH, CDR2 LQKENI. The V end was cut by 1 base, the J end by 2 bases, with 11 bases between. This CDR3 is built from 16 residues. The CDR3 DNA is TGTGCCAGCTCACCACTCTCGGGGTCGACTAATGAAAAACTGTTTTTT. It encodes CASSPLSGSTNEKLFF.

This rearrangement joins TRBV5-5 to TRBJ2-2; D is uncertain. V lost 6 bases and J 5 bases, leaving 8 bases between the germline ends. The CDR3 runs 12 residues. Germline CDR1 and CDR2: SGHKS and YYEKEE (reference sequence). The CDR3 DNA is TGTGCCAGCACCTGGTTTACCGGGGAGCTGTTTTTT. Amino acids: CASTWFTGELFF.

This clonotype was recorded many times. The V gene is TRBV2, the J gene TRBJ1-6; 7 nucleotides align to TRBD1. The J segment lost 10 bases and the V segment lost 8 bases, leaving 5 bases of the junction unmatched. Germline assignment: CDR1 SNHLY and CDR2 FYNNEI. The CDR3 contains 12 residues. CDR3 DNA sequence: TGTGCCAGCCTTCAGGGGGACTCACCCCTCCACTTT. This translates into CASLQGDSPLHF.

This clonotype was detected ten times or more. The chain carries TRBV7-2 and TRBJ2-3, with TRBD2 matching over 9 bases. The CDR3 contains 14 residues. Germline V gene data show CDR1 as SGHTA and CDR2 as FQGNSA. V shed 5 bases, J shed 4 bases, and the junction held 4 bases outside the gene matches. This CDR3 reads CASSLGLAADTQYF. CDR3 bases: TGTGCCAGCAGCCTGGGACTAGCAGCAGATACGCAGTATTTT.

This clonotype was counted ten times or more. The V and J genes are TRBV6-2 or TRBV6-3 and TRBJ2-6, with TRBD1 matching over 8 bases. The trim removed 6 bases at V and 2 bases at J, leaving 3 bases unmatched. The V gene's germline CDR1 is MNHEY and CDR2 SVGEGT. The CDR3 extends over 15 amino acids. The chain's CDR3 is CASRPQGAGANVLTF. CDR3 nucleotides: TGTGCCAGCAGGCCACAGGGGGCTGGGGCCAACGTCCTGACTTTC.

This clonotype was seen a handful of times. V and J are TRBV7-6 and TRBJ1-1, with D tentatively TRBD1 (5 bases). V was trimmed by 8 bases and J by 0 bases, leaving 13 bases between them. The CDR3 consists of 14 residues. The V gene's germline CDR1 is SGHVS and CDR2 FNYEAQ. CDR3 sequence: CASAVGGLNTEAFF. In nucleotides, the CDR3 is TGTGCCAGCGCAGTGGGGGGGTTGAACACTGAAGCTTTCTTT.

The CDR3 spells CASSQSGGSEETQYF. The CDR3 coding sequence is TGTGCCAGCAGCCAGTCAGGGGGGAGTGAAGAGACCCAGTACTTC. The chain employs TRBV28 and TRBJ2-5, with a weak D call TRBD1 (7 bases). Germline V gene sequence: CDR1 MDHEN, CDR2 SYDVKM. This CDR3 has 15 residues. The germline V and J ends were trimmed by 6 bases and 3 bases, with 17 bases remaining between them.

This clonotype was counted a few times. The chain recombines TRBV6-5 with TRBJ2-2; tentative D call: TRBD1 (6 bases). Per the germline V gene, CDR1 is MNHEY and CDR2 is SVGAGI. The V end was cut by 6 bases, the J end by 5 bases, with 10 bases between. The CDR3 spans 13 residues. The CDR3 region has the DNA TGTGCCAGCAGGTCAACAGGGACCGGGGAGCTGTTTTTT. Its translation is CASRSTGTGELFF.

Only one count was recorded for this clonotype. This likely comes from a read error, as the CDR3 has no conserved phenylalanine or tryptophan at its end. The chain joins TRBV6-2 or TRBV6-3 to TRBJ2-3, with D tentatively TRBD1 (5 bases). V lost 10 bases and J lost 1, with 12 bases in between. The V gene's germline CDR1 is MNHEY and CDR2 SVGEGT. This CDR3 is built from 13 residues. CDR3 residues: CAIRVDGTDTQYS. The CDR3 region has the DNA TGTGCCATCAGGGTTGATGGCACAGATACGCAGTATTCT.

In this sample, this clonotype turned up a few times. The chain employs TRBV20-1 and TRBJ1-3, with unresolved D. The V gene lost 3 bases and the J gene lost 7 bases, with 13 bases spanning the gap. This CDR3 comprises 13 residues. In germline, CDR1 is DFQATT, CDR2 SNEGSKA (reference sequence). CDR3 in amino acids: CSASGRPENTIYF. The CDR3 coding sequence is TGCAGTGCTAGTGGCCGGCCGGAGAACACCATATATTTT.

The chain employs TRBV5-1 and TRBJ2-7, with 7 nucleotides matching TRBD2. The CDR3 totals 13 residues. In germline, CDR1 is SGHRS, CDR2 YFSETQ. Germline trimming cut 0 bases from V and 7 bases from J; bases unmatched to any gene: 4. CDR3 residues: CASSLAQGGEQYF. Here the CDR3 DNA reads TGCGCCAGCAGCTTGGCCCAGGGAGGGGAGCAGTACTTC.

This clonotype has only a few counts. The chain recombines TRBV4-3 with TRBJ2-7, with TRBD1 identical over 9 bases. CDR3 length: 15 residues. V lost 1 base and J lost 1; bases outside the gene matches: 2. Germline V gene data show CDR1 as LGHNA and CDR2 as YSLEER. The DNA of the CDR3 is TGCGCCAGCAGCCAAGGGGGGACAGGGTCCTACGAGCAGTACTTC. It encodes CASSQGGTGSYEQYF.

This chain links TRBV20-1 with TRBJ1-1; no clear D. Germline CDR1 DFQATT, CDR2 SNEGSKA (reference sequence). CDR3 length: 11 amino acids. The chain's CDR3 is CSPSRSTEAFF. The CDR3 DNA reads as TGCAGCCCTTCTCGGAGCACTGAAGCTTTCTTT.

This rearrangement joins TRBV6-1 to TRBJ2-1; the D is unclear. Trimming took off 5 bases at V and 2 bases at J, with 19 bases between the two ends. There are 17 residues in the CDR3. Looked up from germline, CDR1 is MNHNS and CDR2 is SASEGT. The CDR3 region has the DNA TGTGCCAGCAGTCCCCTAAGGGCCCCCAACCCCTACAATGAGCAGTTCTTC. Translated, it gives CASSPLRAPNPYNEQFF.

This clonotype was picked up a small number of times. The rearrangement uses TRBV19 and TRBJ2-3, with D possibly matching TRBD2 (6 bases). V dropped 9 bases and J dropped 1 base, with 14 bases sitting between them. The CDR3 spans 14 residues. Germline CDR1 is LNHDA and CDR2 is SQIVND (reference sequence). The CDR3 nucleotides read TGTGCCAGCCAAGGGACTGGACGCACAGATACGCAGTATTTT. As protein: CASQGTGRTDTQYF.